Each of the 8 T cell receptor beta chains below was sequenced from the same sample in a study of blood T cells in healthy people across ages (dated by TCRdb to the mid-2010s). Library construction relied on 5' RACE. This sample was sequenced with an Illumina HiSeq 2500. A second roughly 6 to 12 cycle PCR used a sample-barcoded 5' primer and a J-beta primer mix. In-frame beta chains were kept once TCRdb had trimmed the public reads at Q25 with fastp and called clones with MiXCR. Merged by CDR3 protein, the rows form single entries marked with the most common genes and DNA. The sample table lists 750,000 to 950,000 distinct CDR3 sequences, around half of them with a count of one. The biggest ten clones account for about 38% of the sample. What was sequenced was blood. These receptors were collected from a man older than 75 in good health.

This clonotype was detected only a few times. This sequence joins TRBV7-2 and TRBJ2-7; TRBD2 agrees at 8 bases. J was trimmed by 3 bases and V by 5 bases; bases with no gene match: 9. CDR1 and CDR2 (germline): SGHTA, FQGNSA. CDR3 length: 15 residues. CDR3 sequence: CASSITSGPFYEQYF. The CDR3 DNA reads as TGTGCCAGCAGCATTACTAGCGGCCCGTTCTACGAGCAGTACTTC.

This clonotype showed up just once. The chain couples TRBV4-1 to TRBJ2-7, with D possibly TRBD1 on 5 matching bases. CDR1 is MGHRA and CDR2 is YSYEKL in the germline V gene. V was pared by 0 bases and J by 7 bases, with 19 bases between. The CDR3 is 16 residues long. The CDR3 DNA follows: TGCGCCAGCAGCCAAGAACGACAGTCCGGCTACAATGAGCAGTACTTC. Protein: CASSQERQSGYNEQYF.

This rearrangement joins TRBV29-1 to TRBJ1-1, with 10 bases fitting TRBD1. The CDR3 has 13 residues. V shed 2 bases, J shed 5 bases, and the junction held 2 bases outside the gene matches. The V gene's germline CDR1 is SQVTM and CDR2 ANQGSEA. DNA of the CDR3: TGCAGCGTTGAATGGACAGGGGGGACTGAAGCTTTCTTT. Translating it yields CSVEWTGGTEAFF.

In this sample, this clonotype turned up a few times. CDR3 sequence (DNA): TGTGCCAGCAGTTTAAGGCGGTTTAGGGACCGGAGCTACGAGCAGTACTTC. Translation gives CASSLRRFRDRSYEQYF. This chain links TRBV27 with TRBJ2-7; either TRBD1 or TRBD2 may fit D (5 bases each). The V gene's germline CDR1 is MNHEY and CDR2 SMNVEV (reference sequence). Trimming stripped 2 bases from V and 3 bases from J, with 20 bases between. The CDR3 contains 17 residues.

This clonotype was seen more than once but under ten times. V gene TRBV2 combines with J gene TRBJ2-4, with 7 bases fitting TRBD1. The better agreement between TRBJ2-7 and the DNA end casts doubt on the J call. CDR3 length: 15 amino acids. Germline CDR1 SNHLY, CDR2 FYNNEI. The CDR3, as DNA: TGTGCCAGCAGTCCCAATTGGGGACAGAGCTACGAGCAGTACTTC. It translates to CASSPNWGQSYEQYF.

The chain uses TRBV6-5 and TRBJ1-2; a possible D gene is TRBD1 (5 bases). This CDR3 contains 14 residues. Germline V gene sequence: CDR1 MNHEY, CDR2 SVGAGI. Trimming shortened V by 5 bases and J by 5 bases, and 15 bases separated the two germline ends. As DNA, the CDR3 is TGTGCCAGCAGTGTTGCAGGGAGCCGGTATGGCTACACCTTC. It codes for CASSVAGSRYGYTF.

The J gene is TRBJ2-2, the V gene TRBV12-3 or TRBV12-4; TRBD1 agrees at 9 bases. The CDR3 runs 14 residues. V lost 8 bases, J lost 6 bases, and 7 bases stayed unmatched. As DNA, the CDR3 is TGTGCCAGCTCGAACAGGGGGCGCGCCGGGGAGCTGTTTTTT. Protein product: CASSNRGRAGELFF.

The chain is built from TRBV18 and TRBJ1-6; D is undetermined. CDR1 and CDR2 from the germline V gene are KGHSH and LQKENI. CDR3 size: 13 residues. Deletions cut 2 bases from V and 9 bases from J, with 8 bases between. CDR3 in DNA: TGTGCCAGCTCACCAGACGGGAGTTCACCCCTCCACTTT. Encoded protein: CASSPDGSSPLHF.